This TCR beta chain emerged from a study of T-cell memory formation after mild COVID-19. TCRdb reprocessed the 5' RACE reads with MiXCR, giving one entry per CDR3 protein. This table holds almost 550,000 distinct CDR3 sequences, about 20% found once. V shed 1 base and J 4 bases; nucleotides not matched to a gene: 6. The CDR3 is 15 residues long. CDR1 is SGHDN and CDR2 is FVKESK in the germline V gene. Input material: PBMCs or a T cell subset sorted from them (not recorded which). The rearrangement uses TRBV14 and TRBJ2-7, with 8 bases matching TRBD2. This TCR came from an adult woman who had mild COVID-19 (a few samples of this study predate the infection). Cell type and time point are not known. CDR3 nucleotide sequence: TGTGCCAGCAGCCAAGGCGTCGGGAGGGCATACGAGCAGTACTTC. The encoded protein is CASSQGVGRAYEQYF.